This TCR beta chain came from a study of T cell clusters in autoimmune cytopenias. Study findings and constraints: Physiological T cell clusters of healthy donors were apparently absent in primary autoimmune cytopenia patients.

With respect to this clonotype: The antigen remains unidentified.

The CDR3 contains 15 residues. Germline V gives CDR1 LNHDA, CDR2 SQIVND (reference sequence). TRB rearrangements were amplified by touch-down multiplex PCR with mixed TRB-A/B primers. Using the multiplex PCR reads, TCRdb records one entry per CDR3 protein without DNA. The sample table sets out some 6,200 distinct CDR3 sequences. Each sample's input was around 270 ng genomic DNA, 30,000 to 45,000 genome equivalents. These records were also assigned to another study, of T cell repertoires in aging, cancer and after chemotherapy. According to that study: In healthy donors, age-related TCR diversity loss mainly reflected lost richness. Rebound thymic output was suggested by rising median generation probability during chemotherapy in each cancer cohort.

Specimen: peripheral blood. This clonotype originated in a human donor in good health. The chain employs TRBV19 and TRBJ1-2; TCRdb proposes TRBD1, but this gene call is untestable without DNA. Here the CDR3 reads CASSIDRQGAHGYTF. The full variable domain, with the rest looked up from reference TRBV19 and TRBJ1-2, is DGGITQSPKYLFRKEGQNVTLSCEQNLNHDAMYWYRQDPGQGLRLIYYSQIVNDFQKGDIAEGYSVSREKKESFPLTVTSAQKNPTAFYLCASSIDRQGAHGYTFGSGTRLTVV.